These 15 T cell receptor beta chains came from one sample sequenced in a study of OX40 agonist ivuxolimab in advanced cancers. Repertoires were generated with immunoSEQ multiplex PCR, while TCRdb's copy carries only in-frame clones and drops some. The table includes 90,000 to 100,000 clones, about nine tenths detected once. The starting material was CD4+ or CD8+ T cells sorted from blood, obtained in a trial of the OX40 agonist ivuxolimab. The receptors come from an adult with an advanced solid tumor such as melanoma, head and neck, liver or kidney cancer.

A single count supports this clone. V usage is TRBV5-7 and J usage is TRBJ1-2; 8 bases line up with TRBD1. TRBV5-7 is noted as an ORF with a role that remains uncertain. V dropped 4 bases and J dropped 4; count of bases not matched to a gene: 6. The CDR3 is made up of 14 amino acids. In DNA, the CDR3 is TGTGCCAGCAGCCCAGGTGACAGGGGCTATGGCTACACCTTC. This gives the protein CASSPGDRGYGYTF.

The chain combines TRBV10-3 with TRBJ2-5, with D possibly being TRBD1 (5 bases). With 2 bases removed from V and 0 bases from J, the gap between germline ends came to 13 bases. The CDR3 length is 16 residues. CDR1 and CDR2 from the germline V gene are ENHRY and SYGVKD. The CDR3 sequence: CAISEGAGDYQETQYF. The DNA of the CDR3 is TGTGCCATCAGTGAGGGGGCAGGTGATTACCAAGAGACCCAGTACTTC.

This clone has only a few counts. The J gene is TRBJ2-1, the V gene TRBV10-2; 8 bases are shared with TRBD2. Germline V lookup: CDR1 WSHSY, CDR2 SAAADI. The CDR3 is 14 residues long. After removal of 5 bases from V and 4 bases from J, the junction contained 4 bases not matched to a gene. The chain's CDR3 is CASSLSGGYNEQFF. The CDR3 coding sequence is TGCGCCAGCAGTCTGAGCGGGGGATACAATGAGCAGTTCTTC.

This chain connects TRBV7-2 to TRBJ2-1; tentative D call: TRBD2 (5 bases). Germline V gene data show CDR1 as SGHTA and CDR2 as FQGNSA. V lost 5 bases to trimming and J lost 9 bases, with 14 bases between them. This CDR3 region has 13 residues. The CDR3 DNA reads as TGTGCCAGCAGCCAGAAAAGCGGTAGTGAGCAGTTCTTC. It yields the protein CASSQKSGSEQFF.

The chain combines TRBV30 with TRBJ2-5; perhaps TRBD2 as D (6 bases). CDR3 size: 15 residues. Germline V lookup: CDR1 GTSNPN, CDR2 SVGIG (reference sequence). V was cut by 0 bases and J by 2 bases, with 13 bases left in between. The CDR3 DNA reads TGTGCCTGGAGTGTATGGGCGGGACTGCAAGAGACCCAGTACTTC. Amino acids: CAWSVWAGLQETQYF.

The chain links TRBV6-1 to TRBJ1-5, with D unresolved. V was cut by 10 bases and J by 6 bases, with 16 bases left in between. The V gene's germline CDR1 is MNHNS and CDR2 SASEGT. CDR3 length: 13 amino acids. Written as DNA, the CDR3 is TGTGCCACACTTATGAACGTAGGTCAGCCCCAGCATTTT. Its translation: CATLMNVGQPQHF.

V usage is TRBV7-9 and J usage is TRBJ2-1; a weak D match, TRBD2 (6 bases). CDR1 is SEHNR and CDR2 is FQNEAQ in the germline V gene (reference sequence). This CDR3 is 14 amino acids long. Trimming took off 2 bases at V and 6 bases at J, with 11 bases between the two ends. CDR3 amino acids: CASSLLRRGNEQFF. The DNA for the CDR3 is TGTGCCAGCAGCTTATTAAGGAGGGGCAATGAGCAGTTCTTC.

The rearrangement joins TRBV1 to TRBJ1-1; no DNA check was done on the table's D call, TRBD1. TRBV1 is a documented pseudogene. The CDR3 is made up of 16 amino acids. CDR3 sequence reads: CTSSLQTGGIGTEAFF. The CDR3 DNA reads as TGCACCAGCAGCCTTCAGACAGGGGGCATAGGCACTGAAGCTTTCTTT.

This clone has just one count. The chain carries TRBV30 and TRBJ2-2, with a possible D match to TRBD2 (5 bases). Germline-derived CDR1 and CDR2 are GTSNPN and SVGIG (reference sequence). There are 14 residues in the CDR3. Trimming removed 4 bases from V and 5 bases from J, with 14 bases in between. DNA of the CDR3: TGTGCCTGGACTTTGCTAGCAGGAACCGGGGAGCTGTTTTTT. This gives the protein CAWTLLAGTGELFF.

The chain employs TRBV28 and TRBJ1-1; D might be TRBD1 (6 bases). CDR1 MDHEN and CDR2 SYDVKM come from the germline V gene. V was pared by 7 bases and J by 5 bases, with 14 bases between. The CDR3 runs to 13 residues. The CDR3 region is CASTLPDRTEAFF. The DNA of the CDR3 is TGTGCCAGCACCCTCCCCGACAGGACTGAAGCTTTCTTT.

This clone was detected only a few times. This chain uses TRBV4-2 with TRBJ1-6; D unclear. Per the germline V gene, CDR1 is LGHNA and CDR2 is YNFKEQ. The ends were cut back, 1 base at V and 9 bases at J, with 13 bases in the middle. This CDR3 contains 15 residues. The CDR3 reads CASSQVFQTSSPLHF. The CDR3 DNA is TGTGCCAGCAGCCAAGTCTTTCAGACAAGTTCACCCCTCCACTTT.

The genes are TRBV7-9 and TRBJ2-2; 8 nucleotides agree with TRBD2. V trimming: 5 bases; J trimming: 6 bases; junction bases outside the gene matches: 8. Germline-derived CDR1 and CDR2 are SEHNR and FQNEAQ (reference sequence). The CDR3 length is 15 residues. CDR3 in DNA: TGTGCCAGCAGCACCGGGACTAGGCTGGCCGGGGAGCTGTTTTTT. This gives the protein CASSTGTRLAGELFF. The full variable domain, with the rest looked up from reference TRBV7-9 and TRBJ2-2, is DTGVSQNPRHKITKRGQNVTFRCDPISEHNRLYWYRQTLGQGPEFLTYFQNEAQLEKSRLLSDRFSAERPKGSFSTLEIQRTEQGDSAMYLCASSTGTRLAGELFFGEGSRLTVL.

This chain joins TRBV18 and TRBJ2-2; TRBD2 aligns across 13 bases. CDR1 is KGHSH, CDR2 LQKENI, per germline. The CDR3 runs to 17 residues. With 5 bases clipped from V and 5 bases from J, the junction kept 8 bases outside the gene matches. The CDR3 DNA reads as TGTGCCAGCTCATTGGGACTAGCGGGATCGGGAACCGGGGAGCTGTTTTTT. Its translation: CASSLGLAGSGTGELFF.

This clone was seen just once. The chain has TRBV19 and TRBJ2-3; possibly TRBD2 for D (5 bases). CDR3 size: 13 residues. V gave up 4 bases and J gave up 1 base, with 6 bases separating them. Germline CDR1 LNHDA, CDR2 SQIVND (reference sequence). CDR3 DNA: TGTGCCAGTAGTACCGGGGGCACAGATACGCAGTATTTT. It codes for CASSTGGTDTQYF.

V is TRBV30 and J is TRBJ1-6, with 7 bases that match TRBD1. The germline V gene encodes CDR1 GTSNPN and CDR2 SVGIG (reference sequence). The V and J ends lost 2 bases and 4 bases, in that order; junction bases with no gene match: 8. The CDR3 length is 16 residues. This CDR3 is CAWSLMTGLYNSPLHF. Here the CDR3 DNA reads TGTGCCTGGAGTCTAATGACAGGGCTTTATAATTCACCCCTCCACTTT.